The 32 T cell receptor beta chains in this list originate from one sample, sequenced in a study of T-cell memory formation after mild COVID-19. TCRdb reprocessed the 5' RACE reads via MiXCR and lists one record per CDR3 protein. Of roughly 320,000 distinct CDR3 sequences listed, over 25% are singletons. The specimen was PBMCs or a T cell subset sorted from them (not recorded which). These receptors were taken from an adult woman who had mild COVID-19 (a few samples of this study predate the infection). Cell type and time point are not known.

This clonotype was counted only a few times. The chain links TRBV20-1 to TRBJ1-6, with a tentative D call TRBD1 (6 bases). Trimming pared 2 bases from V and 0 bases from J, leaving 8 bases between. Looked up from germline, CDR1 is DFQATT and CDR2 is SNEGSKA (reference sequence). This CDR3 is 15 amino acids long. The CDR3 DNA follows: TGCAGTGCTAGAAGGGGGGCCTCCTATAATTCACCCCTCCACTTT. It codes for CSARRGASYNSPLHF.

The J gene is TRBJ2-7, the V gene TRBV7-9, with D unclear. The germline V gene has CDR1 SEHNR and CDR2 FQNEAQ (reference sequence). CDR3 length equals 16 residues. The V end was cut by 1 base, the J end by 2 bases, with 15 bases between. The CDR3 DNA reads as TGTGCCAGCAGCTTAGTGATGTCAGTGTCCCCCTACGAGCAGTACTTC. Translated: CASSLVMSVSPYEQYF.

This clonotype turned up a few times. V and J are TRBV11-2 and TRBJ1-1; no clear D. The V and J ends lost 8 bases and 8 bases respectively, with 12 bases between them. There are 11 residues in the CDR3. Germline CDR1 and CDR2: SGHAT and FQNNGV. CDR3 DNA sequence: TGTGCCAGCGCGTTAGTCGCGGAAGCTTTCTTT. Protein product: CASALVAEAFF.

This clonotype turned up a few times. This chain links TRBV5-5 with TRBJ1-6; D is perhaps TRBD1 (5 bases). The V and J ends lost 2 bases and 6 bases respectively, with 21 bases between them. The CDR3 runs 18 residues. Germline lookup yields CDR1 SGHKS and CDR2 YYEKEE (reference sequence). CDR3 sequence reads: CASSLLYLGGEGNSPLHF. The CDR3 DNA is TGTGCCAGCAGCTTACTCTATCTGGGAGGGGAAGGTAATTCACCCCTCCACTTT.

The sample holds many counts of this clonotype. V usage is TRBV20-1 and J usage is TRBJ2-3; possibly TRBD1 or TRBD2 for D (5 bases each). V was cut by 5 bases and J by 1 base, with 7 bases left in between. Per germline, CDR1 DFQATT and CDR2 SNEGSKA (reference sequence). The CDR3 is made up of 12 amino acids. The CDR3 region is CSARDGTDTQYF. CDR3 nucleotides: TGCAGTGCTCGGGACGGCACAGATACGCAGTATTTT.

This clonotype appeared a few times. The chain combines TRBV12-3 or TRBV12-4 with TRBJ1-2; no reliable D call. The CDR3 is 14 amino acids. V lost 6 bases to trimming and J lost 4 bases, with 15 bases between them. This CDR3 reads CASRGARFPYGYTF. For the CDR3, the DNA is TGTGCCAGCAGGGGCGCAAGGTTTCCCTATGGCTACACCTTC.

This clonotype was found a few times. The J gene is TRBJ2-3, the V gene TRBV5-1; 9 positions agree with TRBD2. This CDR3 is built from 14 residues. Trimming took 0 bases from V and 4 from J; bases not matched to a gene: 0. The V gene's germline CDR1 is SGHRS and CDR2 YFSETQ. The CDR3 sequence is CASSLASGADTQYF. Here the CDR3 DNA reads TGCGCCAGCAGCTTGGCTAGCGGGGCAGATACGCAGTATTTT.

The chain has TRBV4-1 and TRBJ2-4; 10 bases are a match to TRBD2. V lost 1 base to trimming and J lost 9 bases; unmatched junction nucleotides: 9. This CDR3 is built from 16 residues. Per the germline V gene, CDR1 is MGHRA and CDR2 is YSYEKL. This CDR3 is CASSQGYSGGLGIQYF. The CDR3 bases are TGCGCCAGCAGCCAAGGATATAGCGGGGGGTTAGGCATTCAGTACTTC.

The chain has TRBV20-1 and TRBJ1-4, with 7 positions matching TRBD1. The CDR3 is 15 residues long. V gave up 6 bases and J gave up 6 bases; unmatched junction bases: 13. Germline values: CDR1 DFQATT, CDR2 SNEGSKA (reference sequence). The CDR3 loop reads CSAGGTDSVYEKLFF. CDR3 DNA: TGCAGTGCGGGAGGGACAGACAGCGTGTATGAAAAACTGTTTTTT.

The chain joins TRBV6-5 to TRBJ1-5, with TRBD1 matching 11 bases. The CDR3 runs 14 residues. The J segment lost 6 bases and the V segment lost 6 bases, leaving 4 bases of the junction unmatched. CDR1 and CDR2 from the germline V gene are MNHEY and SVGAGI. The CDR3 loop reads CASRPDRGLQPQHF. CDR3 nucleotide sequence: TGTGCCAGCAGGCCGGACAGGGGGCTTCAGCCCCAGCATTTT.

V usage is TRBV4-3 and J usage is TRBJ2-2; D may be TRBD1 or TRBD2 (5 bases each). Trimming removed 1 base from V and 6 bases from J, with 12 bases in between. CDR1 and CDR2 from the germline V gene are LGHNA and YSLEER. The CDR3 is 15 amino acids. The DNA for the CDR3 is TGCGCCAGCAGCCAAGTCGGGACGGACGCCGGGGAGCTGTTTTTT. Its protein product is CASSQVGTDAGELFF.

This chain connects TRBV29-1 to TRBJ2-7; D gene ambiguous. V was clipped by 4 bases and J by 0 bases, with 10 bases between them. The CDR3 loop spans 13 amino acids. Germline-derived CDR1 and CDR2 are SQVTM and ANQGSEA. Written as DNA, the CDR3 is TGCAGCGTTGCTCCACGGAACTCCTACGAGCAGTACTTC. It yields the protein CSVAPRNSYEQYF.

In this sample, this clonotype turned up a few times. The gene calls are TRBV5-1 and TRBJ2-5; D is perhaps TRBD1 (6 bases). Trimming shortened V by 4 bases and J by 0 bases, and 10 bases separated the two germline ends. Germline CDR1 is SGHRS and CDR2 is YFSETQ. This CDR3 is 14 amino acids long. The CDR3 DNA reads TGCGCCAGCAGCATGAGGACAGACCAAGAGACCCAGTACTTC. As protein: CASSMRTDQETQYF.

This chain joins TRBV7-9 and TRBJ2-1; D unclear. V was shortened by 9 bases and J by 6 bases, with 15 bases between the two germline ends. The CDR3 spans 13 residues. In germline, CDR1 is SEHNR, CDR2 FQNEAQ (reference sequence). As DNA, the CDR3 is TGTGCCAGGGCCCCTTTGATGGGCAATGAGCAGTTCTTC. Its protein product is CARAPLMGNEQFF.

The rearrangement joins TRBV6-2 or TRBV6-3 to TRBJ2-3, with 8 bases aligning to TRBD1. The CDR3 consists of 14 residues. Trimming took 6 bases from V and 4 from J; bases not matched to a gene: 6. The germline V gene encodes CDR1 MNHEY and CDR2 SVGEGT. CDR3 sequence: CASRSGGSSDTQYF. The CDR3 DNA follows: TGTGCCAGCAGGTCAGGGGGCTCGTCAGATACGCAGTATTTT.

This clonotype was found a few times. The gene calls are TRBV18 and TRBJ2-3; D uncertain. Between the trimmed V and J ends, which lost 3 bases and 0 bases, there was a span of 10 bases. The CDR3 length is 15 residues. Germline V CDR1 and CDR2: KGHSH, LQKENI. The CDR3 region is CASSPAYLSTDTQYF. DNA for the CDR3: TGTGCCAGCTCACCTGCCTATTTGAGCACAGATACGCAGTATTTT.

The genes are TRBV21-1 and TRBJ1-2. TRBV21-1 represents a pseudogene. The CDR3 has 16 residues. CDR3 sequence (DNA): TGTGCCAGCAGCCGAAGGGAAGAGGCCTTTAACTATGGCTACACCTTC. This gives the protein CASSRREEAFNYGYTF.

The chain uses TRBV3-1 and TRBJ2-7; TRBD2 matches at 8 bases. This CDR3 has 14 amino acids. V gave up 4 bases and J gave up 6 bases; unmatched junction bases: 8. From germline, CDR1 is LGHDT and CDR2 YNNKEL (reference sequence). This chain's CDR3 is CASSLSGGPSEQYF. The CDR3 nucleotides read TGTGCCAGCAGCCTCAGCGGGGGCCCTAGCGAGCAGTACTTC.

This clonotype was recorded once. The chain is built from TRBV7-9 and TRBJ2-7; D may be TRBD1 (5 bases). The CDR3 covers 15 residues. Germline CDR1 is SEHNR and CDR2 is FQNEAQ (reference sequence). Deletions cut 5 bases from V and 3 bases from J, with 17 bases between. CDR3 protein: CASSGQDTPGYEQYF. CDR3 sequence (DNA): TGTGCCAGCAGCGGGCAGGACACCCCGGGCTACGAGCAGTACTTC.

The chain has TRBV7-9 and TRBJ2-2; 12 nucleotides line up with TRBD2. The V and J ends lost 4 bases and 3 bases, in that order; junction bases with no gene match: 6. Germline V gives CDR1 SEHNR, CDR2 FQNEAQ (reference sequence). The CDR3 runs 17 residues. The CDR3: CASSSSLAGGYTGELFF. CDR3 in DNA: TGTGCCAGCAGCTCGTCCCTAGCGGGAGGGTACACCGGGGAGCTGTTTTTT.

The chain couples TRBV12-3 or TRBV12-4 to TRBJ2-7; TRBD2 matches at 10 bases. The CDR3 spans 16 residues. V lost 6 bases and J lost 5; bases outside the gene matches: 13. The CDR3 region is CASSPGLASGSHEQYF. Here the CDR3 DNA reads TGTGCCAGCAGCCCAGGTCTGGCTAGCGGGAGCCACGAGCAGTACTTC.

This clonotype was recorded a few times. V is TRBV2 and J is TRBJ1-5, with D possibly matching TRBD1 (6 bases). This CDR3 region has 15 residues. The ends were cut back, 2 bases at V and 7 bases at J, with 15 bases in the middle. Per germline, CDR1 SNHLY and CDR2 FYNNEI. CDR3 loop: CASSERGLGGQPQHF. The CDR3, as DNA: TGTGCCAGCAGTGAAAGGGGCTTAGGGGGGCAGCCCCAGCATTTT.

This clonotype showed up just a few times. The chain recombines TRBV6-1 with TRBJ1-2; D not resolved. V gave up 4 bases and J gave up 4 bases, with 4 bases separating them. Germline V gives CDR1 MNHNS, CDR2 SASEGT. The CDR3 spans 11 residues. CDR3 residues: CASSAFYGYTF. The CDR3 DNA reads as TGTGCCAGCAGTGCTTTCTATGGCTACACCTTC.

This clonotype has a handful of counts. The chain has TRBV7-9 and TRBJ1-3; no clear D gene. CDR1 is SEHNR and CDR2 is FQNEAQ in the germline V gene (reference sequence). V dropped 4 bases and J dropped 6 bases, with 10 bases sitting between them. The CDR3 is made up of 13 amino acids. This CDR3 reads CASSYATENTIYF. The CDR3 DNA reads TGTGCCAGCAGCTATGCTACGGAAAACACCATATATTTT.

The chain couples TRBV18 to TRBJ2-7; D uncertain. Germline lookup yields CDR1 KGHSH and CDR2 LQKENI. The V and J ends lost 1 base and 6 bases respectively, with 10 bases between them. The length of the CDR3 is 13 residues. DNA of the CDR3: TGTGCCAGCTCACCACACAATCCCGGCGAGCAGTACTTC. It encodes CASSPHNPGEQYF. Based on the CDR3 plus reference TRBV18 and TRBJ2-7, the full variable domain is NAGVMQNPRHLVRRRGQEARLRCSPMKGHSHVYWYRQLPEEGLKFMVYLQKENIIDESGMPKERFSAEFPKEGPSILRIQQVVRGDSAAYFCASSPHNPGEQYFGPGTRLTVT.

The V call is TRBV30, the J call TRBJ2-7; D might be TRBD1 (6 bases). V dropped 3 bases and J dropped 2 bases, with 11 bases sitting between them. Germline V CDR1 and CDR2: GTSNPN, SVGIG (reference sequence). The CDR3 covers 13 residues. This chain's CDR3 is CAWSVQGTYEQYF. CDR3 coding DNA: TGTGCCTGGAGCGTACAGGGAACCTACGAGCAGTACTTC.

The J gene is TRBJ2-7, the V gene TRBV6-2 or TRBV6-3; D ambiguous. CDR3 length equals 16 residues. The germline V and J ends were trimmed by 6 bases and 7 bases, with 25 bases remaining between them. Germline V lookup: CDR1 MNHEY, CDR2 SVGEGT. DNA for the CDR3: TGTGCCAGCAGATCTGACCGCGGCACCCCCTACACGGAGCAGTACTTC. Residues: CASRSDRGTPYTEQYF.

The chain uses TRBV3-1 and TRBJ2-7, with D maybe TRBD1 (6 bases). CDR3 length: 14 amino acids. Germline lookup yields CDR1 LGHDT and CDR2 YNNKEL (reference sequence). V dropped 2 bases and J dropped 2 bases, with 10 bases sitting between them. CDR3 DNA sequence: TGTGCCAGCAGCCAATCTGACAGGCCCTACGAGCAGTACTTC. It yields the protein CASSQSDRPYEQYF.

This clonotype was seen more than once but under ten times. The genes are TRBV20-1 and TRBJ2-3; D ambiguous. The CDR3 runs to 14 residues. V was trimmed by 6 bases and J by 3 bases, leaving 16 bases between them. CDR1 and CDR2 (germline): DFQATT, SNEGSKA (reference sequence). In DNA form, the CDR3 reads TGCAGTGCAGAGATGCCCGGAAAAACAGATACGCAGTATTTT. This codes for CSAEMPGKTDTQYF.

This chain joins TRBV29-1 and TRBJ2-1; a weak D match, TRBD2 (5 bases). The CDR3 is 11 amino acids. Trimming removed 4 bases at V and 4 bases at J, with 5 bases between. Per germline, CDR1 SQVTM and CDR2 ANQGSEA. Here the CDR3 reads CSVAGYNEQFF. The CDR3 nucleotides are TGCAGCGTTGCGGGGTACAATGAGCAGTTCTTC.

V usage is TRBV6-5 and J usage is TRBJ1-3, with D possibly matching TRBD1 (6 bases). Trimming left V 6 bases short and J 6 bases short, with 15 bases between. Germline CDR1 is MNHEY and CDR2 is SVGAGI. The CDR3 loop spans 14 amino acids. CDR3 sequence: CASSLGGPQNTIYF. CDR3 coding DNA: TGTGCCAGCAGCCTCGGGGGCCCGCAAAACACCATATATTTT.

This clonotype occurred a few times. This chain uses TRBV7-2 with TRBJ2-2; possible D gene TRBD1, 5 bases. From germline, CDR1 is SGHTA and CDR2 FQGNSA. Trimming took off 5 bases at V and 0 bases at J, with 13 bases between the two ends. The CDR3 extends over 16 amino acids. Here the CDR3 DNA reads TGTGCCAGCAGCCTCACGTCAGGGCCGAACACCGGGGAGCTGTTTTTT. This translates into CASSLTSGPNTGELFF. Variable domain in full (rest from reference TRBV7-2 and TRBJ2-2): GAGVSQSPSNKVTEKGKDVELRCDPISGHTALYWYRQSLGQGLEFLIYFQGNSAPDKSGLPSDRFSAERTGGSVSTLTIQRTQQEDSAVYLCASSLTSGPNTGELFFGEGSRLTVL.